The source of this TCR beta chain is a study of chemoradiotherapy in HPV16-positive cancers. Between the trimmed V and J ends, which lost 0 bases and 5 bases, there was a span of 7 bases. CDR1 is SGHRS, CDR2 YFSETQ, per germline. This CDR3 is built from 13 residues. Samples were taken several times over chemoradiotherapy. The protocol was immunoSEQ multiplex PCR, while the TCRdb copy is restricted to in-frame clones and leaves out a portion. Altogether around 11,000 clones are present, approximately 70% being singletons, with the ten largest covering less than 15%. This sequence originates from a human donor with HPV-associated anogenital cancer. J is TRBJ2-3 and V is TRBV5-1; maybe TRBD2 (6 bases). The specimen was obtained from a patient who underwent chemoradiotherapy. The CDR3 sequence is CASSLVGGDTQYF. DNA of the CDR3: TGCGCCAGCAGCTTGGTGGGAGGAGATACGCAGTATTTT.